These T cell receptor beta chains were read from a single sample in a study of radiation and T cells in renal cell carcinoma. Clones were read by immunoSEQ multiplex PCR, and TCRdb kept only the in-frame ones, dropping some. The table includes approximately 100,000 clones, around 88% detected once. Specimen: blood, collected from a patient whose treatment included radiotherapy and nephrectomy. Source of these receptors: a man over 45 with renal cell carcinoma. Each CDR3 is given without its conserved first and last residue. The order of the fields is V gene, clone size, CDR3 protein. Expanded clones get a size class; other rows say once, few or many, or leave the size out.

V gene: TRBV6-5
clone size: NA
CDR3 protein: ASTRDLGTDTQY

V gene: TRBV2
clone size: NA
CDR3 protein: ASSLIAGGTIRMNTGELF

V gene: TRBV14
clone size: NA
CDR3 protein: ASSTVQGQETQY

V gene: TRBV27
clone size: NA
CDR3 protein: ASQAVASTDTQY

V gene: TRBV30
clone size: NA
CDR3 protein: AWGRDRPYGYT

V gene: TRBV11-2
clone size: NA
CDR3 protein: ASSSDYGYT

V gene: TRBV20-1
clone size: NA
CDR3 protein: SARPNNEQF

V gene: TRBV30
clone size: NA
CDR3 protein: AWSKTRVSLPYEQY

V gene: TRBV6-5
clone size: NA
CDR3 protein: ASQEAGVEDTQY

V gene: TRBV6-6
clone size: NA
CDR3 protein: ASSPRTGMVNTEAF

V gene: TRBV5-4
clone size: NA
CDR3 protein: ASGRREANTQY

V gene: TRBV7-9
clone size: NA
CDR3 protein: ASSLTGADTQY

V gene: TRBV11-3
clone size: few
CDR3 protein: ASSFLENTEAF

V gene: TRBV7-9
clone size: NA
CDR3 protein: ASSSRQVNEKLF

V gene: TRBV19
clone size: NA
CDR3 protein: ASTPTALEIYGYT

V gene: TRBV5-1
clone size: once
CDR3 protein: ASTPSVQGGGELF

V gene: TRBV19
clone size: NA
CDR3 protein: ASSGATRTYEQY

V gene: TRBV11-2
clone size: NA
CDR3 protein: ASSPLRGKHEQY

V gene: TRBV25-1
clone size: NA
CDR3 protein: ASSDLTRTNEKLF

V gene: TRBV18
clone size: NA
CDR3 protein: ASSPNGYEQY

V gene: TRBV6-1
clone size: NA
CDR3 protein: ASSESVGLANQPQH

V gene: TRBV6-5
clone size: once
CDR3 protein: ASGDSYEQY

V gene: TRBV30
clone size: NA
CDR3 protein: AWSVNSARDTEAF

V gene: TRBV6-5
clone size: NA
CDR3 protein: ASSFYDRVGTEAF

V gene: TRBV27
clone size: NA
CDR3 protein: ASSHRGRSSEQY

V gene: TRBV11-2
clone size: few
CDR3 protein: ASSSTRAGELF

V gene: TRBV19
clone size: NA
CDR3 protein: ASRVTGTGVYQPQH

V gene: TRBV7-3
clone size: NA
CDR3 protein: ASSPSPGGQYGYT

V gene: TRBV13
clone size: few
CDR3 protein: ASSHDTGTTGELF

V gene: TRBV7-5
clone size: NA
CDR3 protein: ASSPDDRGPEETQY

V gene: TRBV18
clone size: NA
CDR3 protein: ASATGFRSYEQY

V gene: TRBV10-1
clone size: NA
CDR3 protein: ATSTGEERNTQY

V gene: TRBV5-8
clone size: once
CDR3 protein: ASSSQGLANYGYT

V gene: TRBV29-1
clone size: NA
CDR3 protein: SVEVVVGTGELF

V gene: TRBV7-9
clone size: NA
CDR3 protein: AYGSGFGEKLF

V gene: TRBV4-3
clone size: NA
CDR3 protein: ASSQDGQGGEKLF

V gene: TRBV11-2
clone size: NA
CDR3 protein: ASSSPWEVKGDTTF